The 4 T cell receptor beta chains in this list originate from one sample, sequenced in a study of Graves' ophthalmopathy and Graves' hyperthyroidism. Beta-chain TCR CDR3 regions were amplified from RNA transcripts. First-round RT-PCR used HTBI primers; second-round multiplex PCR followed. TCRdb used MiXCR to reprocess the multiplex PCR reads, holding one entry per CDR3 protein. In the table there are 600,000 to 700,000 distinct CDR3 sequences, about two fifths of which are singletons. The source material was peripheral blood. The receptors were gathered from an adult man with Graves' ophthalmopathy.

In its sample, this clonotype was seen many times. The chain recombines TRBV7-9 with TRBJ2-5, with D tentatively TRBD2 (6 bases). V was trimmed by 6 bases and J by 4 bases, leaving 15 bases between them. CDR3 size: 14 residues. Germline CDR1 SEHNR, CDR2 FQNEAQ (reference sequence). In DNA form, the CDR3 reads TGTGCCAGCAGTCAAGTGGAGGGGAGAGAGACCCAGTACTTC. It codes for CASSQVEGRETQYF.

This clonotype came up once. The chain is built from TRBV29-1 and TRBJ1-1, with 7 bases aligning to TRBD1. The trim removed 3 bases at V and 5 bases at J, leaving 3 bases unmatched. The CDR3 extends over 12 amino acids. Per germline, CDR1 SQVTM and CDR2 ANQGSEA. The CDR3 sequence is CSVEQGDTEAFF. The CDR3 DNA sequence: TGCAGCGTTGAGCAGGGGGATACTGAAGCTTTCTTT.

The chain couples TRBV7-9 to TRBJ1-2; perhaps TRBD1 as D (6 bases). V lost 7 bases to trimming and J lost 4 bases, with 22 bases between them. Germline loops: CDR1 SEHNR, CDR2 FQNEAQ (reference sequence). The CDR3 has 16 residues. CDR3 bases: TGTGCCAGCACACGTATCTTCCGGGGACACCTCTATGGCTACACCTTC. Translation gives CASTRIFRGHLYGYTF.

This clonotype was counted between two and nine times. This sequence joins TRBV4-2 and TRBJ2-7; the match to TRBD1 covers 9 bases. The germline V gene encodes CDR1 LGHNA and CDR2 YNFKEQ. The CDR3 runs to 17 residues. J lost 3 bases, V lost 0 bases, and 9 bases had no gene match. The CDR3 spells CASSQDRGQGGGYEQYF. The CDR3 DNA reads TGTGCCAGCAGCCAAGATAGGGGACAGGGTGGAGGCTACGAGCAGTACTTC.